This T cell receptor beta chain was sequenced in a study of T cells in Graves' hyperthyroidism and ophthalmopathy. Points from the study as a whole: Within blood appeared most thyroid clonotypes that had expanded above 0.001.

This clonotype was counted at least ten times. Its matching antigen is unknown. Regions amplified from RNA transcripts were the TCR beta CDR3 regions. The HTBI primer set served for first-round RT-PCR of the TCR CDR3. TCRdb called the multiplex PCR reads again in MiXCR, with one record for every CDR3 protein. The table shows 300,000 or so distinct CDR3 sequences, with approximately 18% occurring only once. Graves' hyperthyroidism qualified as stable when ophthalmopathy did not progress within 18 months. This receptor was obtained from a woman aged 45 to 65 with Graves' hyperthyroidism. Sequenced sample: blood.

CDR3 sequence (DNA): TGTGCCAGCAGCTCACAGGGGGGTAACACTGAAGCTTTCTTT. This encodes CASSSQGGNTEAFF. This rearrangement joins TRBV7-3 to TRBJ1-1; 8 nucleotides match TRBD1. With 4 bases clipped from V and 2 bases from J, the junction kept 3 bases outside the gene matches. The CDR3 has 14 amino acids. Germline CDR1 is SGHTA and CDR2 is FQGTGA.